These T cell receptor beta chains were read from a single sample in a study of blood T cell repertoires in COVID-19. Some clones are missing from TCRdb's copy, which holds only in-frame ones; the method was immunoSEQ multiplex PCR. The sample carries more than 90,000 clones, roughly nine tenths recorded once. The specimen was peripheral blood. These receptors all stem from a man aged 45-65 years with acute or convalescent COVID-19. CDR3s include the opening cysteine and the closing phenylalanine or tryptophan. The order of the fields is V gene, CDR3 protein.

>TRBV10-2
CASSALPGGSDGYTF
>TRBV5-1
CASSPTGPSSPLHF
>TRBV13
CASSFPRGGVTSTDTQYF
>TRBV19
CASSISGGMNTEAFF
>TRBV28
CASSLLGQALKAFF
>TRBV30
CAWRGGNNSPLHF
>TRBV18
CASSPQKADIEAFF
>TRBV19
CASKSNNEKLFF
>TRBV5-1
CASSLEWGNNQPQHF
>TRBV12-5
CASGHDRGNYGYTF
>TRBV5-1
CASSTGHLNTEAFF
>TRBV18
CASSLGGQVVGYTF
>TRBV9
CASSVGQGASDTQYF
>TRBV18
CASSPSTGALYEQYF
>TRBV5-8
CASSPRLGGNQPQHF
>TRBV4-3
CASSPGLTTDTQYF
>TRBV6-5
CASSYSEILFSTEAFF
>TRBV18
CASSPSQNEKLFF
>TRBV5-1
CASSSGQGNSPLHF
>TRBV6-6
CASRETGTPLEAFF
>TRBV9
CASSAREGQGLMNTEAFF
>TRBV4-1
CASSQDWGTSGVSSYNEQFF